The 32 T cell receptor beta chains in this list originate from one sample, sequenced in a study of blood T cell repertoires in COVID-19. The assay was immunoSEQ multiplex PCR, and TCRdb's table has in-frame clones only and misses some. The table records a few hundred thousand clones, about 88% of them present only once. Sequences were obtained from peripheral blood. Every receptor here comes from an older woman with acute or convalescent COVID-19.

The genes are TRBV28 and TRBJ1-5, with a weak D call TRBD1 (6 bases). The germline V gene has CDR1 MDHEN and CDR2 SYDVKM. V lost 5 bases to trimming and J lost 7 bases, with 18 bases between them. This CDR3 spans 15 amino acids. The CDR3: CASSPGHRMGQPQHF. CDR3 bases: TGTGCCAGCAGTCCGGGACATAGGATGGGACAGCCCCAGCATTTT.

The J gene is TRBJ2-1, the V gene TRBV9; 13 bases align to TRBD2. The CDR3 contains 16 residues. The V gene end was trimmed by 0 bases and the J gene end by 9 bases; junction bases not matched to a gene: 6. CDR1 is SGDLS and CDR2 is YYNGEE in the germline V gene. In DNA form, the CDR3 reads TGTGCCAGCAGCGTAGCTACTAGCGGGGGGGCCACTGAGCAGTTCTTC. It is translated as CASSVATSGGATEQFF.

Here the CDR3 reads CASSLGQGAQIINEQFF. CDR3 in DNA: TGTGCCAGCAGTCTTGGACAGGGGGCGCAGATCATTAATGAGCAGTTCTTC. The V and J genes are TRBV6-6 and TRBJ2-1; 11 bases fit TRBD1. The CDR3 loop spans 17 amino acids. Looked up from germline, CDR1 is MNHNY and CDR2 is SVGAGI (reference sequence). Trimming cost V 5 bases and J 7 bases; bases outside gene matches: 13.

The J gene is TRBJ2-1, the V gene TRBV5-1, with TRBD2 identical over 13 bases. This CDR3 comprises 15 residues. The V and J ends lost 2 bases and 7 bases, in that order; junction bases with no gene match: 3. Per the germline V gene, CDR1 is SGHRS and CDR2 is YFSETQ. The CDR3 reads CASSFGTSGTNEQFF. In nucleotides, the CDR3 is TGCGCCAGCAGCTTCGGGACTAGCGGGACTAATGAGCAGTTCTTC.

The rearrangement uses TRBV7-2 and TRBJ2-1, with D uncertain. Per germline, CDR1 SGHTA and CDR2 FQGNSA. This CDR3 is built from 15 residues. Trimming pared 2 bases from V and 4 bases from J, leaving 12 bases between. CDR3 region: CASSLIPTPYNEQFF. The CDR3 bases are TGTGCCAGCAGCTTAATACCGACACCATACAATGAGCAGTTCTTC.

The chain links TRBV10-3 to TRBJ1-5; a weak D match, TRBD1 (6 bases). V lost 0 bases and J lost 2, with 14 bases in between. The germline gives CDR1 ENHRY, CDR2 SYGVKD. The CDR3 covers 17 residues. CDR3 amino acids: CAISESIGSGGNQPQHF. DNA for the CDR3: TGTGCCATCAGTGAGTCGATAGGGTCAGGGGGCAATCAGCCCCAGCATTTT.

The chain recombines TRBV28 with TRBJ2-7; possibly TRBD2 for D (5 bases). Trimming pared 6 bases from V and 0 bases from J, leaving 12 bases between. Germline V gene lookup returns CDR1 MDHEN and CDR2 SYDVKM. The CDR3 covers 14 residues. In nucleotides, the CDR3 is TGTGCCAGCAGCAAGCCGGGGAGCTCCTACGAGCAGTACTTC. This encodes CASSKPGSSYEQYF.

CDR3 protein: CASSLSGLRKLNYEQYF. The CDR3 DNA follows: TGTGCCAGCAGTTTATCCGGACTGAGAAAGTTGAACTACGAGCAGTACTTC. The chain recombines TRBV27 with TRBJ2-7; D possibly corresponds to TRBD2 (5 bases). The V end was cut by 0 bases, the J end by 3 bases, with 18 bases between. Germline V lookup: CDR1 MNHEY, CDR2 SMNVEV (reference sequence). The length of the CDR3 is 17 residues.

This chain links TRBV14 with TRBJ2-7; 9 bases map to TRBD1. V shed 4 bases and J 3 bases; nucleotides not matched to a gene: 4. Germline lookup yields CDR1 SGHDN and CDR2 FVKESK. The CDR3 extends over 14 amino acids. The CDR3 region has the DNA TGTGCCAGCAGCCGGACAGGGGCGAACTACGAGCAGTACTTC. This translates into CASSRTGANYEQYF.

The genes are TRBV11-3 and TRBJ1-2; D perhaps matches TRBD1 (6 bases). CDR1 is SGHNT, CDR2 YENEEA, per germline. The CDR3 totals 13 residues. Trimming pared 10 bases from V and 2 bases from J, leaving 14 bases between. The CDR3 bases are TGTGCCAACTCCCCCACAGGGAACTATGGCTACACCTTC. It yields the protein CANSPTGNYGYTF. The whole variable domain, remainder taken from reference TRBV11-3 and TRBJ1-2, is EAGVVQSPRYKIIEKKQPVAFWCNPISGHNTLYWYLQNLGQGPELLIRYENEEAVDDSQLPKDRFSAERLKGVDSTLKIQPAELGDSAVYLCANSPTGNYGYTFGSGTRLTVV.

The rearrangement uses TRBV4-1 and TRBJ2-2, with TRBD2 as a possible D gene (5 bases). Germline lookup yields CDR1 MGHRA and CDR2 YSYEKL. With 2 bases removed from V and 0 bases from J, the gap between germline ends came to 10 bases. This CDR3 spans 16 amino acids. CDR3 amino acids: CASSQTWETNTGELFF. DNA for the CDR3: TGCGCCAGCAGCCAAACATGGGAGACGAACACCGGGGAGCTGTTTTTT.

The rearrangement uses TRBV7-8 and TRBJ1-2, with 7 bases aligning to TRBD1. Unmatched junction bases numbered 11, after V lost 5 bases and J lost 8 bases. This CDR3 has 14 residues. Per germline, CDR1 SGHVS and CDR2 FQNEAQ. Here the CDR3 reads CASSGPGQLEGYTF. For the CDR3, the DNA is TGTGCCAGCAGCGGACCGGGACAGCTTGAGGGCTACACCTTC.

This clone occurred a few times. This chain joins TRBV5-5 and TRBJ2-1; D unresolved. Trimming removed 0 bases from V and 1 base from J, with 8 bases in between. Germline V gene lookup returns CDR1 SGHKS and CDR2 YYEKEE (reference sequence). This CDR3 has 15 residues. CDR3 bases: TGTGCCAGCAGCTTGGAGGCAGCGTCCTACAATGAGCAGTTCTTC. This encodes CASSLEAASYNEQFF. The full variable domain, completed using reference TRBV5-5 and TRBJ2-1, is DAGVTQSPTHLIKTRGQQVTLRCSPISGHKSVSWYQQVLGQGPQFIFQYYEKEERGRGNFPDRFSARQFPNYSSELNVNALLLGDSALYLCASSLEAASYNEQFFGPGTRLTVL.

J is TRBJ2-1 and V is TRBV9, with 7 nucleotides matching TRBD2. With V trimmed by 2 bases and J by 4 bases, 6 bases remained unmatched. This CDR3 comprises 15 residues. Germline lookup yields CDR1 SGDLS and CDR2 YYNGEE. The CDR3 spells CASSVGQGGYNEQFF. The DNA for the CDR3 is TGTGCCAGCAGCGTGGGCCAGGGAGGGTACAATGAGCAGTTCTTC.

The rearrangement links TRBV10-3 to TRBJ1-2; 7 positions agree with TRBD1. V shed 6 bases and J 9 bases; nucleotides not matched to a gene: 13. Germline V gene sequence: CDR1 ENHRY, CDR2 SYGVKD. The CDR3 length is 14 residues. CDR3 amino acids: CAISPDRELLSYTF. CDR3 coding DNA: TGTGCCATCAGCCCCGACAGGGAACTATTAAGCTACACCTTC.

V and J are TRBV10-3 and TRBJ2-1, with TRBD2 matching 9 bases. V lost 4 bases, J lost 4 bases, and 11 bases stayed unmatched. The CDR3 contains 17 residues. Germline V CDR1 and CDR2: ENHRY, SYGVKD. This CDR3 reads CAISGRHSGSEYNEQFF. For the CDR3, the DNA is TGTGCCATCAGTGGGCGGCATAGCGGGAGTGAGTACAATGAGCAGTTCTTC.

V is TRBV4-2 and J is TRBJ1-6; a possible D gene is TRBD1 (5 bases). V was shortened by 2 bases and J by 8 bases, with 10 bases between the two germline ends. CDR3 length: 14 residues. Germline V gene lookup returns CDR1 LGHNA and CDR2 YNFKEQ. CDR3 residues: CASSQKGVDSPLHF. The DNA of the CDR3 is TGTGCCAGCAGCCAAAAAGGGGTCGATTCACCCCTCCACTTT.

The chain couples TRBV5-6 to TRBJ1-4, with a tentative D call TRBD1 (6 bases). Germline V gives CDR1 SGHDT, CDR2 YYEEEE. The V end lost 2 bases, the J end lost 2 bases, and 13 bases lay between the germline ends. CDR3 size: 16 residues. In DNA form, the CDR3 reads TGTGCCAGCAGCTTAACAGGGTTGGGGACTAATGAAAAACTGTTTTTT. It yields the protein CASSLTGLGTNEKLFF.

The chain links TRBV29-1 to TRBJ1-2, with D perhaps matching TRBD1 (6 bases). CDR1 and CDR2 (germline): SQVTM, ANQGSEA. The CDR3 contains 13 residues. V shed 6 bases and J shed 4 bases, with 15 bases lying between them. CDR3 nucleotide sequence: TGCAGCGTGTCGGGACACAACTCCTATGGCTACACCTTC. It specifies CSVSGHNSYGYTF.

This chain uses TRBV18 with TRBJ1-1; D is unresolved. The CDR3 has 13 amino acids. Trimming removed 3 bases from V and 5 bases from J, with 10 bases in between. Germline V gives CDR1 KGHSH, CDR2 LQKENI. Here the CDR3 reads CASSPAGPTEAFF. CDR3 bases: TGTGCCAGCTCACCTGCAGGTCCAACTGAAGCTTTCTTT.

This clone was picked up one time. The chain couples TRBV6-5 to TRBJ2-5, with 13 bases matching TRBD2. Germline CDR1 MNHEY, CDR2 SVGAGI. CDR3 length: 13 residues. J lost 12 bases, V lost 6 bases, and 7 bases had no gene match. CDR3 protein: CASRRLAGGSEYF. CDR3 sequence (DNA): TGTGCCAGCAGGCGACTAGCGGGGGGCTCCGAGTACTTC.

This clone appeared a single time. The rearrangement joins TRBV15 to TRBJ1-2, with 7 bases lining up with TRBD1. Trimming at V came to 2 bases and at J to 5 bases, leaving 11 bases not matched to a gene. In germline, CDR1 is LNHNV, CDR2 YYDKDF (reference sequence). The CDR3 loop spans 16 amino acids. CDR3 loop: CATSRKNQGQSYGYTF. The CDR3 DNA reads TGTGCCACCAGCAGAAAAAATCAGGGACAGTCATATGGCTACACCTTC.

The gene calls are TRBV11-2 and TRBJ2-7; D possibly corresponds to TRBD1 (7 bases). The length of the CDR3 is 14 residues. Trimming cost V 4 bases and J 4 bases, with 14 bases left between them. The germline CDR1 and CDR2 sequences are SGHAT and FQNNGV. The CDR3 loop reads CASSSSQGGYEQYF. As DNA, the CDR3 is TGTGCCAGCAGCTCCAGTCAGGGGGGATACGAGCAGTACTTC.

J is TRBJ2-2 and V is TRBV7-3, with a weak D call TRBD1 (6 bases). CDR1 and CDR2 (germline): SGHTA, FQGTGA. This CDR3 comprises 15 residues. Trimming took off 3 bases at V and 4 bases at J, with 12 bases between the two ends. The CDR3 loop is CASSFDRWSTGELFF. In DNA form, the CDR3 reads TGTGCCAGCAGCTTCGACAGGTGGAGCACCGGGGAGCTGTTTTTT.

The V gene is TRBV28, the J gene TRBJ2-7; TRBD2 aligns across 8 bases. Germline V gene sequence: CDR1 MDHEN, CDR2 SYDVKM. The CDR3 extends over 15 amino acids. With V trimmed by 5 bases and J by 2 bases, 8 bases remained unmatched. CDR3 sequence (DNA): TGTGCCAGCAGTAGGTTCGGGGGGGGGCCCTACGAGCAGTACTTC. Translated: CASSRFGGGPYEQYF.

The chain recombines TRBV7-8 with TRBJ2-1, with D uncertain. V lost 5 bases to trimming and J lost 2 bases, with 10 bases between them. Germline V gene data show CDR1 as SGHVS and CDR2 as FQNEAQ. The CDR3 consists of 14 residues. Here the CDR3 DNA reads TGTGCCAGCAGCCCCTACCTAACCTACAATGAGCAGTTCTTC. This gives the protein CASSPYLTYNEQFF.

The chain links TRBV24-1 to TRBJ2-2; possibly TRBD2 for D (6 bases). Germline lookup yields CDR1 KGHDR and CDR2 SFDVKD. The CDR3 runs to 13 residues. The germline V and J ends were trimmed by 4 bases and 7 bases, with 9 bases remaining between them. CDR3 nucleotide sequence: TGTGCCACCAGTGACGCGGGGCGCGGGGAGCTGTTTTTT. It specifies CATSDAGRGELFF.

V is TRBV7-2 and J is TRBJ2-1; possible D gene TRBD1, 6 bases. The ends were cut back, 5 bases at V and 0 bases at J, with 14 bases in the middle. This CDR3 has 16 residues. CDR1 and CDR2 (germline): SGHTA, FQGNSA. The CDR3 spells CASSTGFQLSYNEQFF. In DNA, the CDR3 is TGTGCCAGCAGCACAGGGTTCCAGCTCTCCTACAATGAGCAGTTCTTC. The full variable domain, completed using reference TRBV7-2 and TRBJ2-1, is GAGVSQSPSNKVTEKGKDVELRCDPISGHTALYWYRQSLGQGLEFLIYFQGNSAPDKSGLPSDRFSAERTGGSVSTLTIQRTQQEDSAVYLCASSTGFQLSYNEQFFGPGTRLTVL.

This chain connects TRBV3-1 (or the pseudogene TRBV3-2) to TRBJ2-1, with 12 positions matching TRBD2. The CDR3 contains 17 residues. Trimming at V came to 4 bases and at J to 6 bases, leaving 10 bases not matched to a gene. Germline CDR1 LGHDT, CDR2 YNNKEL (reference sequence). The chain's CDR3 is CASSRRGTSGRGNEQFF. CDR3 in DNA: TGTGCCAGCAGCCGGAGAGGGACTAGCGGGCGAGGCAATGAGCAGTTCTTC.

This chain uses TRBV3-1 (or the pseudogene TRBV3-2) with TRBJ1-5; 12 bases agree with TRBD1. The CDR3 sequence is 17 residues long. CDR1 is LGHDT, CDR2 YNNKEL, per germline (reference sequence). Trimming took 11 bases from V and 0 from J; bases not matched to a gene: 11. The CDR3 nucleotides read TGTGCCCCCCCAGTGGGACAGGGGGCTGATAGCAATCAGCCCCAGCATTTT. It translates to CAPPVGQGADSNQPQHF.

This clone was picked up a small number of times. The CDR3 region is CASSSWTAWDGYTF. DNA for the CDR3: TGTGCCAGCAGCTCCTGGACAGCTTGGGATGGCTACACCTTC. This chain connects TRBV14 to TRBJ1-2; tentative D call: TRBD1 (6 bases). Trimming shortened V by 5 bases and J by 6 bases, and 16 bases separated the two germline ends. Germline CDR1 reads SGHDN; CDR2 reads FVKESK. CDR3 length equals 14 residues.

The chain is built from TRBV6-5 and TRBJ1-1; D is undetermined. Germline loops: CDR1 MNHEY, CDR2 SVGAGI. The CDR3 consists of 14 residues. Trimming stripped 7 bases from V and 1 base from J, with 13 bases between. Here the CDR3 DNA reads TGTGCCAGCATCAAAACTAGGCCGAACACTGAAGCTTTCTTT. Translation gives CASIKTRPNTEAFF.